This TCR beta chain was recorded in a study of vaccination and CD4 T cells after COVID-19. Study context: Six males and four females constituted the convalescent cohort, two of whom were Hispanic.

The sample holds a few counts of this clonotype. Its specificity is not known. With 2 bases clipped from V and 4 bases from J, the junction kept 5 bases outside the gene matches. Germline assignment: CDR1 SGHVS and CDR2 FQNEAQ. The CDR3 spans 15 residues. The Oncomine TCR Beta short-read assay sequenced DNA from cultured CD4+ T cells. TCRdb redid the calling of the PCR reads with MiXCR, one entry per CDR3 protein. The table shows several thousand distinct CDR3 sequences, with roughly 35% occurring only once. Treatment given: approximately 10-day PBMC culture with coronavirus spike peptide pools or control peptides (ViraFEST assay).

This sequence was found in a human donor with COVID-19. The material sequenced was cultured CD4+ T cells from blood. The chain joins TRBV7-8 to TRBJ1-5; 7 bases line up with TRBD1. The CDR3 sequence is CASSLLAGGNQPQHF. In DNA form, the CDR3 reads TGTGCCAGCAGCTTATTAGCAGGGGGGAATCAGCCCCAGCATTTT.